This is a list of T cell receptor beta chains from one sample in a study of blood T cells in healthy people across ages. MiXCR was run by TCRdb on the 5' RACE reads, yielding one entry per CDR3 protein. The table shows fewer than 600,000 distinct CDR3 sequences, with 25% to 35% occurring only once. A further study also used this sample, focusing on T cells of mothers and their children.

The material sequenced was blood. These receptors were collected from a boy aged 2 to 10 in good health. The CDR3 runs from the conserved cysteine through the conserved F or W. D genes are given only for firm matches. Size is omitted from some rows. Given values are once, few, many or a class for expanded clones.

v_gene: TRBV20-1; j_gene: TRBJ2-1; d_gene: TRBD2; abundance: few; CDR3aa: CSARRTSGYNEQFF; CDR3nt: TGCAGTGCTAGGCGGACTAGCGGATACAATGAGCAGTTCTTC
v_gene: TRBV15; j_gene: TRBJ2-6; d_gene: .; abundance: .; CDR3aa: CATSRDLDSGANVLTF; CDR3nt: TGTGCCACCAGCAGAGATCTTGACTCTGGGGCCAACGTCCTGACTTTC
v_gene: TRBV6-6; j_gene: TRBJ2-3; d_gene: TRBD2; abundance: few; CDR3aa: CASRRLASTDTQYF; CDR3nt: TGTGCCAGCCGAAGACTAGCTAGCACAGATACGCAGTATTTT
v_gene: TRBV7-9; j_gene: TRBJ2-1; d_gene: .; abundance: .; CDR3aa: CASMTANNEQFF; CDR3nt: TGTGCCAGCATGACCGCGAACAATGAGCAGTTCTTC
v_gene: TRBV4-3; j_gene: TRBJ2-1; d_gene: .; abundance: few; CDR3aa: CASSPRSSGSSYNEQFF; CDR3nt: TGCGCCAGCAGCCCCCGGTCGTCGGGAAGCTCCTACAATGAGCAGTTCTTC
v_gene: TRBV4-3; j_gene: TRBJ2-3; d_gene: .; abundance: few; CDR3aa: CASSQAPGSRHTQYF; CDR3nt: TGCGCCAGCAGCCAAGCCCCCGGGAGCAGGCATACGCAGTATTTT
v_gene: TRBV10-3; j_gene: TRBJ2-3; d_gene: .; abundance: few; CDR3aa: CAISELGPGSADTQYF; CDR3nt: TGTGCCATCAGTGAACTGGGGCCAGGGAGCGCAGATACGCAGTATTTT
v_gene: TRBV9; j_gene: TRBJ2-3; d_gene: TRBD2; abundance: few; CDR3aa: CASSVQETSGTDTQYF; CDR3nt: TGTGCCAGCAGCGTCCAAGAGACTAGCGGCACAGATACGCAGTATTTT
v_gene: TRBV9; j_gene: TRBJ1-2; d_gene: TRBD1; abundance: .; CDR3aa: CASSVGTGFGYTF; CDR3nt: TGTGCCAGCAGCGTAGGGACAGGGTTTGGCTACACCTTC
v_gene: TRBV27; j_gene: TRBJ2-7; d_gene: .; abundance: few; CDR3aa: CASSSGTHNTVYEQYF; CDR3nt: TGTGCCAGCAGTTCCGGGACTCACAACACAGTATACGAGCAGTACTTC
v_gene: TRBV24-1; j_gene: TRBJ2-5; d_gene: TRBD2; abundance: .; CDR3aa: CATGAAGAVKETQYF; CDR3nt: TGTGCCACCGGCGCAGCGGGGGCCGTAAAAGAGACCCAGTACTTC
v_gene: TRBV7-9; j_gene: TRBJ1-1; d_gene: .; abundance: few; CDR3aa: CASSGNGGTEAFF; CDR3nt: TGTGCCAGCAGCGGGAATGGAGGCACTGAAGCTTTCTTT
v_gene: TRBV30; j_gene: TRBJ1-4; d_gene: TRBD1; abundance: .; CDR3aa: CAWTLPRTGGGNEKLFF; CDR3nt: TGTGCCTGGACCCTACCCCGGACAGGGGGGGGGAATGAAAAACTGTTTTTT
v_gene: TRBV3-1; j_gene: TRBJ2-7; d_gene: .; abundance: few; CDR3aa: CASSHQTEQYF; CDR3nt: TGTGCCAGCAGCCATCAGACCGAGCAGTACTTC
v_gene: TRBV5-5; j_gene: TRBJ2-2; d_gene: .; abundance: .; CDR3aa: CASSFGTNTGELFF; CDR3nt: TGTGCCAGCAGCTTCGGCACGAACACCGGGGAGCTGTTTTTT
v_gene: TRBV5-1; j_gene: TRBJ2-2; d_gene: .; abundance: few; CDR3aa: CASSSRTTNTGELFF; CDR3nt: TGCGCCAGCAGTTCGAGGACTACAAACACCGGGGAGCTGTTTTTT
v_gene: TRBV7-2; j_gene: TRBJ2-5; d_gene: TRBD2; abundance: .; CDR3aa: CASSAAVAGESEAQYF; CDR3nt: TGTGCCAGCAGCGCCGCGGTAGCGGGAGAGTCGGAGGCCCAGTACTTC
v_gene: TRBV6-1; j_gene: TRBJ1-2; d_gene: TRBD1; abundance: .; CDR3aa: CASRRGLYGYTF; CDR3nt: TGTGCCAGCAGGAGGGGGCTCTATGGCTACACCTTC